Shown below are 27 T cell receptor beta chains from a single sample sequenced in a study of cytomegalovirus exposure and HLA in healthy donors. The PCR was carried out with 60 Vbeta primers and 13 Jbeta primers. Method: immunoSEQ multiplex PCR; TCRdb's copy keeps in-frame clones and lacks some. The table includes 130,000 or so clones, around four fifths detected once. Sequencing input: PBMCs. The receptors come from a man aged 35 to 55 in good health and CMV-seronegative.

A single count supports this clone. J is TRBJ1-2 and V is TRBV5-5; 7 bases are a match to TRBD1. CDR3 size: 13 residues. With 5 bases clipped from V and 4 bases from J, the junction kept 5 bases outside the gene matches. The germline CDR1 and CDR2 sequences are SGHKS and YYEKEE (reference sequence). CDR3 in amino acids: CASRSTGTYGYTF. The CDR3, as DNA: TGTGCCAGCAGATCGACAGGGACCTATGGCTACACCTTC.

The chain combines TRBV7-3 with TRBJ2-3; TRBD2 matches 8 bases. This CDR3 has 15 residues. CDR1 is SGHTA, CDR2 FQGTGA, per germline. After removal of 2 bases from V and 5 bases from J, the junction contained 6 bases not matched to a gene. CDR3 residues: CASSLGAGGQDTQYF. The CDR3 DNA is TGTGCCAGCAGCTTAGGGGCGGGAGGTCAAGATACGCAGTATTTT.

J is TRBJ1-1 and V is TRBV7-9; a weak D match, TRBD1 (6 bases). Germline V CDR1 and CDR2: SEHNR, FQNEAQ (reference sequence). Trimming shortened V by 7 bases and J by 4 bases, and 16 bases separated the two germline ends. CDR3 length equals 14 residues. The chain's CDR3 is CASTVKEGGTEAFF. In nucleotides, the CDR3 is TGTGCCAGCACCGTCAAAGAAGGGGGCACTGAAGCTTTCTTT.

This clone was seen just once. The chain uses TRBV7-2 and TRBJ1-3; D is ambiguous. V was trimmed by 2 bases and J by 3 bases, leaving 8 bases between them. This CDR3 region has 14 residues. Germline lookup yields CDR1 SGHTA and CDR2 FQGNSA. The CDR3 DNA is TGTGCCAGCAGCTTAAGCCGGGTTGGAAACACCATATATTTT. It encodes CASSLSRVGNTIYF.

CDR3 DNA sequence: TGTGCCAGCAGTTACTCAGTTAGCGGGCAGACCTACGAGCAGTACTTC. It yields the protein CASSYSVSGQTYEQYF. The V call is TRBV6-5, the J call TRBJ2-7; 7 bases map to TRBD2. V dropped 0 bases and J dropped 2; count of bases not matched to a gene: 7. This CDR3 has 16 residues. Germline V gene data show CDR1 as MNHEY and CDR2 as SVGAGI.

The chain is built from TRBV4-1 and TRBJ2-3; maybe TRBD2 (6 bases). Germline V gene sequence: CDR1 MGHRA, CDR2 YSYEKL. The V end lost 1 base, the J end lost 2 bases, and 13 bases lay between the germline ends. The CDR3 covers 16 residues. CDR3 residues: CASSQVGRGTTDTQYF. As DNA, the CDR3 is TGCGCCAGCAGCCAAGTCGGGCGGGGTACCACAGATACGCAGTATTTT.

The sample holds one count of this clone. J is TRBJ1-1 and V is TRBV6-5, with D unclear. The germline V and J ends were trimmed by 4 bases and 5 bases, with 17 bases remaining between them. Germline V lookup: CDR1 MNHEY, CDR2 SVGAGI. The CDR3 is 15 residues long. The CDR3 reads CASSSPDGTGTEAFF. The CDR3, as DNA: TGTGCCAGCAGTTCCCCTGACGGTACGGGGACTGAAGCTTTCTTT.

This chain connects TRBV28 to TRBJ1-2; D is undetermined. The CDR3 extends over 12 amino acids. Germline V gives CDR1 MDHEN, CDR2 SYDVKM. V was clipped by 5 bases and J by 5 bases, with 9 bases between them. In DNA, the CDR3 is TGTGCCAGCAGTCTACAGAGATATGGCTACACCTTC. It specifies CASSLQRYGYTF.

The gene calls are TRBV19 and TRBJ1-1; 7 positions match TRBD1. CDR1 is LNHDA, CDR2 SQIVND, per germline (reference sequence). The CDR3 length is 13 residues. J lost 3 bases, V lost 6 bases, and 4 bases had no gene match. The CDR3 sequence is CASSQDRDTEAFF. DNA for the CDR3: TGTGCCAGTAGCCAAGACAGGGACACTGAAGCTTTCTTT.

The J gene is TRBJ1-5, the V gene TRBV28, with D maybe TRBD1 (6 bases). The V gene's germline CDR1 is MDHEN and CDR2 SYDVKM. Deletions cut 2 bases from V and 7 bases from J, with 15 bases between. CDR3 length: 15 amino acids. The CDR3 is CASSLSTGLGQPQHF. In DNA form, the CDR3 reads TGTGCCAGCAGTTTAAGTACAGGGTTGGGGCAGCCCCAGCATTTT.

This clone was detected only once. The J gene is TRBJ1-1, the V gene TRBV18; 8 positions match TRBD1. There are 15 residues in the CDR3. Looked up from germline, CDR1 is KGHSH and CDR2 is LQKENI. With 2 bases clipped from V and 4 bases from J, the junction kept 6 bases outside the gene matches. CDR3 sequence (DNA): TGTGCCAGCTCACCAGGGGGACAGGCGCTCACTGAAGCTTTCTTT. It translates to CASSPGGQALTEAFF.

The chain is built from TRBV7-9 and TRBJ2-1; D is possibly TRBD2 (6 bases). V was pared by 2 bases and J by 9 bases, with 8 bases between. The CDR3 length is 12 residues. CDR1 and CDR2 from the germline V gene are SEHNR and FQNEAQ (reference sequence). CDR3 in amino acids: CASSLQGGEQFF. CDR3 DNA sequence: TGTGCCAGCAGCTTACAGGGAGGTGAGCAGTTCTTC. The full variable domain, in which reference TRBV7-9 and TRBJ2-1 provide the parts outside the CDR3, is DTGVSQNPRHKITKRGQNVTFRCDPISEHNRLYWYRQTLGQGPEFLTYFQNEAQLEKSRLLSDRFSAERPKGSFSTLEIQRTEQGDSAMYLCASSLQGGEQFFGPGTRLTVL.

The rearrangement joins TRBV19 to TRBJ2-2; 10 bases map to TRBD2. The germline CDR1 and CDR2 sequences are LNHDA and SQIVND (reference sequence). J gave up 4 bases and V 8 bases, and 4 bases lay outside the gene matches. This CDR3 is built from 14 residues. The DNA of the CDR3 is TGTGCCAGTTGGACTAGCGGAGCCACCGGGGAGCTGTTTTTT. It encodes CASWTSGATGELFF.

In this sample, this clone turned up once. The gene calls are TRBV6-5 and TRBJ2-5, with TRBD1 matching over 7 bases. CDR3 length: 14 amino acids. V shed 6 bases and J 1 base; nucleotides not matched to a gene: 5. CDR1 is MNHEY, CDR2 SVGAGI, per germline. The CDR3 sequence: CASRPSGGQETQYF. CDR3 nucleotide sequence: TGTGCCAGCAGACCCTCAGGGGGCCAAGAGACCCAGTACTTC.

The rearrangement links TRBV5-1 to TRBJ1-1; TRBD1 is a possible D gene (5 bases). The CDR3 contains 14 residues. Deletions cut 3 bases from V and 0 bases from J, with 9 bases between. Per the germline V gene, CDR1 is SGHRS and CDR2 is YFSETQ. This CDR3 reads CASSSGQLNTEAFF. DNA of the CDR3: TGCGCCAGCAGCTCAGGACAACTGAACACTGAAGCTTTCTTT.

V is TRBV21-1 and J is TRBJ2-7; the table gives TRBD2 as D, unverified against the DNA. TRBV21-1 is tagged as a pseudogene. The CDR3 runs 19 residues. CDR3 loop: CASSKSPSSHLWSSYEQYF. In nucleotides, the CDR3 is TGTGCCAGCAGCAAATCCCCCTCTTCTCACCTCTGGAGCTCCTACGAGCAGTACTTC.

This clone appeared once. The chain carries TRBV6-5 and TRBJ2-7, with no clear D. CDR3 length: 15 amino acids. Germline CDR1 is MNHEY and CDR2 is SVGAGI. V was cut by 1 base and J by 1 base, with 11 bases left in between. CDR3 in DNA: TGTGCCAGCAGTTACTTCTACCAGGCTTCCTACGAGCAGTACTTC. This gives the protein CASSYFYQASYEQYF.

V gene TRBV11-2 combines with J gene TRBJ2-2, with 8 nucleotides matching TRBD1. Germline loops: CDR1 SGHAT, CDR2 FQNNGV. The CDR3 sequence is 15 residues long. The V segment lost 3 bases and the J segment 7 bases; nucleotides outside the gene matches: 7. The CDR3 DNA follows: TGTGCCAGCAGCTTTCGGCCAGGGGGCCACGGGGAGCTGTTTTTT. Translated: CASSFRPGGHGELFF.

The CDR3 protein is CASSRDNQPQHF. In nucleotides, the CDR3 is TGTGCCAGCAGCCGGGATAATCAGCCCCAGCATTTT. This chain connects TRBV7-2 to TRBJ1-5; D ambiguous. The germline V gene encodes CDR1 SGHTA and CDR2 FQGNSA. There are 12 residues in the CDR3. Trimming removed 5 bases at V and 4 bases at J, with 6 bases between.

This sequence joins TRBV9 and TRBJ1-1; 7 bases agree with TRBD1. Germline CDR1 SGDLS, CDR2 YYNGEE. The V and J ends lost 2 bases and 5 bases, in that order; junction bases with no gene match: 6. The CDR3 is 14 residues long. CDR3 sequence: CASSVQGGQTEAFF. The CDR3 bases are TGTGCCAGCAGCGTTCAGGGGGGCCAAACTGAAGCTTTCTTT.

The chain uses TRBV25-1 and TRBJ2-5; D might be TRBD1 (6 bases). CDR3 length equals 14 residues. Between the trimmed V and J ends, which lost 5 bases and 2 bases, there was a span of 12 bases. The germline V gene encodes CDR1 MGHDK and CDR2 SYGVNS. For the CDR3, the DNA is TGTGCCAGCAGTAAAGACAGGTTGCAAGAGACCCAGTACTTC. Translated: CASSKDRLQETQYF.

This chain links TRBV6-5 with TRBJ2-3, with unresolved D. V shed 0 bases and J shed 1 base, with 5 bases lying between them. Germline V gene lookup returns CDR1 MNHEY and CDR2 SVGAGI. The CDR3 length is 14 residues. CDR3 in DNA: TGTGCCAGCAGTTACTCGAAGCGCACAGATACGCAGTATTTT. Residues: CASSYSKRTDTQYF.

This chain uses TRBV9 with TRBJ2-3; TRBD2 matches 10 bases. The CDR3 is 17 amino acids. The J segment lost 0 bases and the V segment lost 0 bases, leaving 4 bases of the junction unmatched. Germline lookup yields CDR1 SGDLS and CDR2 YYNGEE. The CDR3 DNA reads TGTGCCAGCAGCGTAGTGTCTAGCGGGGGCAGCACAGATACGCAGTATTTT. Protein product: CASSVVSSGGSTDTQYF. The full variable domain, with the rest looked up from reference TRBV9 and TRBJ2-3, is DSGVTQTPKHLITATGQRVTLRCSPRSGDLSVYWYQQSLDQGLQFLIQYYNGEERAKGNILERFSAQQFPDLHSELNLSSLELGDSALYFCASSVVSSGGSTDTQYFGPGTRLTVL.

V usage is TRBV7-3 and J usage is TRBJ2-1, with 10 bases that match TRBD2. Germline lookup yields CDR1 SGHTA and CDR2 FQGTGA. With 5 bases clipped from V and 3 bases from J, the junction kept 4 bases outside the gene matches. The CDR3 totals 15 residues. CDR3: CASSLGTSDYNEQFF. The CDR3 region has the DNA TGTGCCAGCAGCCTCGGGACTAGCGACTACAATGAGCAGTTCTTC.

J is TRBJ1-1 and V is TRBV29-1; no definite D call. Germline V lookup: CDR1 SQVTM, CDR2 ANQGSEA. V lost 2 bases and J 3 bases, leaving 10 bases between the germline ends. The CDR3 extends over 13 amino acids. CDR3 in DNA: TGCAGCGTTGAATGGAGCGGGGACACTGAAGCTTTCTTT. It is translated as CSVEWSGDTEAFF.

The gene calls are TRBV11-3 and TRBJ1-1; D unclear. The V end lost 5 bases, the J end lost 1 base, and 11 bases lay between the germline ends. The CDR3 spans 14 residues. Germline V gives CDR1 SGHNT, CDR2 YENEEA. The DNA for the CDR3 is TGTGCCAGCAGCCTGGACGGGGAGAACACTGAAGCTTTCTTT. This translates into CASSLDGENTEAFF.

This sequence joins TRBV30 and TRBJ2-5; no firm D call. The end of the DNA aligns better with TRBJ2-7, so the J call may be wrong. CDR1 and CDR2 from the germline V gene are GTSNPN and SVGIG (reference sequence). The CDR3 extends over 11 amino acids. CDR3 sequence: CAWSPLYEQYF. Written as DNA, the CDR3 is TGTGCCTGGAGCCCGCTCTACGAGCAGTACTTC.